These T cell receptor beta chains were read from a single sample in a study of blood T cell repertoires in COVID-19. Assay: immunoSEQ multiplex PCR; the TCRdb copy retains only in-frame clones and omits some. The data hold 84,000 or so clones, with around 82% observed a single time. The specimen was peripheral blood. Every receptor here comes from a woman of 80 years or more with acute or convalescent COVID-19. The CDR3 runs from the conserved cysteine through the conserved F or W. The D gene is left open where the match is weak. The size of a clone is reported for some rows only, either as once, few or many, or as a class for expanded clones.

d_call	clone_size	v_call	j_call	cdr3_aa	cdr3_nt
TRBD1	NA	TRBV6-5	TRBJ2-7	CASGTVTYEQYF	TGTGCCAGCGGGACAGTTACCTACGAGCAGTACTTC
TRBD2	NA	TRBV2	TRBJ2-1	CASRRKTSGAYNEQFF	TGTGCCAGCAGGAGGAAAACTAGCGGAGCCTACAATGAGCAGTTCTTC
NA	NA	TRBV4-1	TRBJ2-3	CASSQGGDTQYF	TGCGCCAGCAGCCAAGGAGGGGATACGCAGTATTTT
NA	NA	TRBV20-1	TRBJ1-1	CSAWSTEAFF	TGCAGTGCCTGGAGCACTGAAGCTTTCTTT
NA	NA	TRBV14	TRBJ2-3	CASSQTGYTQYF	TGTGCCAGCAGCCAAACAGGCTATACGCAGTATTTT
TRBD2	few	TRBV2	TRBJ2-5	CATASGGLGETQYF	TGTGCCACCGCTAGCGGGGGGCTTGGGGAGACCCAGTACTTC
NA	NA	TRBV5-4	TRBJ2-3	CASSLAGGTDTQYF	TGTGCCAGCAGCTTGGCAGGGGGCACAGATACGCAGTATTTT
TRBD1	NA	TRBV5-4	TRBJ1-1	CASSWGQVQNTEAFF	TGTGCCAGCAGCTGGGGACAGGTCCAGAACACTGAAGCTTTCTTT
NA	once	TRBV11-2	TRBJ2-1	CASSLGQGRGQFF	TGTGCCAGCAGCTTAGGGCAAGGCCGAGGGCAGTTCTTC
TRBD2	NA	TRBV5-6	TRBJ2-2	CASMFGLAGTLTGELFF	TGTGCCAGCATGTTTGGCCTAGCGGGCACGCTCACCGGGGAGCTGTTTTTT
TRBD2	NA	TRBV6-5	TRBJ2-2	CAASTSGGVTGELFF	TGTGCCGCTTCGACTAGCGGGGGCGTCACCGGGGAGCTGTTTTTT
TRBD1	NA	TRBV11-2	TRBJ1-4	CASTGQGHEKLFF	TGTGCCAGTACCGGACAGGGCCATGAAAAACTGTTTTTT
TRBD2	once	TRBV29-1	TRBJ2-7	CSVDPGGAGYEQYF	TGCAGCGTTGACCCGGGGGGGGCAGGGTACGAGCAGTACTTC
TRBD1	NA	TRBV19	TRBJ2-5	CASSYRTGGEETQYF	TGTGCCAGTAGTTACAGGACAGGGGGTGAGGAGACCCAGTACTTC
NA	once	TRBV19	TRBJ2-1	CASSIGRGAYNEQFF	TGTGCCAGTAGTATTGGGCGGGGCGCCTACAATGAGCAGTTCTTC
TRBD2	NA	TRBV6-1	TRBJ2-7	CASSEALGGGAYEQYF	TGTGCCAGCAGTGAAGCGCTGGGCGGGGGTGCGTACGAGCAGTACTTC
TRBD2	NA	TRBV9	TRBJ2-1	CASSATSGRENEQFF	TGTGCCAGCAGCGCGACTAGCGGGAGGGAGAATGAGCAGTTCTTC
NA	NA	TRBV20-1	TRBJ2-2	CSAGTGELFF	TGCAGTGCCGGGACCGGGGAGCTGTTTTTT
NA	NA	TRBV4-1	TRBJ1-5	CASSQDSGGMEVGQPQHF	TGCGCCAGCAGCCAAGATTCTGGGGGGATGGAGGTGGGACAGCCCCAGCATTTT
NA	NA	TRBV7-2	TRBJ2-1	CASSSEGLGEQFF	TGTGCCAGCAGCTCGGAGGGGCTAGGCGAGCAGTTCTTC
NA	NA	TRBV2	TRBJ1-5	CASSADKGSNQPQHF	TGTGCCAGCAGCGCGGACAAGGGAAGCAATCAGCCCCAGCATTTT
NA	once	TRBV6-5	TRBJ2-7	CASYSYEQYF	TGTGCCAGCTATTCCTACGAGCAGTACTTC
NA	NA	TRBV21-1	TRBJ1-5	CASSKVRGQAESESQHF	TGTGCCAGCAGCAAAGTGCGGGGACAGGCAGAATCTGAGTCCCAGCATTTT
TRBD1	NA	TRBV9	TRBJ1-6	CASGGGQGFSPLHF	TGTGCCAGCGGCGGGGGACAGGGGTTTTCACCCCTCCACTTT
NA	NA	TRBV2	TRBJ1-1	CASSEVGVGTEAFF	TGTGCCAGCAGTGAAGTCGGGGTCGGGACTGAAGCTTTCTTT
NA	once	TRBV11-2	TRBJ2-5	CASSWYRVETQYF	TGTGCCAGCAGCTGGTACAGGGTCGAGACCCAGTACTTC
NA	NA	TRBV28	TRBJ2-7	CASSRGIYEQYF	TGTGCCAGCAGCAGGGGCATCTACGAGCAGTACTTC
NA	NA	TRBV3-1/TRBV3-2	TRBJ1-2	CASSSAAGASGYTF	TGTGCCAGCAGCTCAGCAGCTGGGGCAAGTGGCTACACCTTC
TRBD1	NA	TRBV6-5	TRBJ2-3	CASSDRGADTQYF	TGTGCCAGCAGCGACAGGGGTGCAGATACGCAGTATTTT
NA	medium-sized	TRBV18	TRBJ1-5	CASSPGSQNQPQHF	TGTGCCAGCTCACCAGGGAGCCAAAATCAGCCCCAGCATTTT
NA	once	TRBV10-2	TRBJ2-7	CASSEPVGASSYEQYF	TGCGCCAGCAGTGAGCCCGTCGGAGCATCCTCCTACGAGCAGTACTTC
NA	NA	TRBV25-1	TRBJ1-5	CASSEEQGVNQPQHF	TGTGCCAGCAGTGAAGAACAAGGGGTCAATCAGCCCCAGCATTTT
NA	NA	TRBV3-1/TRBV3-2	TRBJ2-1	CASSQAYTYNEQFF	TGTGCCAGCAGCCAAGCTTATACCTACAATGAGCAGTTCTTC
NA	NA	TRBV19	TRBJ1-2	CASSIYIADIYGYTF	TGTGCCAGTAGTATATATATAGCGGATATCTATGGCTACACCTTC
NA	NA	TRBV27	TRBJ2-7	CASRGLGEQYF	TGTGCCAGCCGCGGCTTGGGCGAGCAGTACTTC
TRBD2	NA	TRBV11-2	TRBJ2-7	CASSLGLAASYEQYF	TGTGCCAGCAGCTTAGGCCTAGCGGCTTCCTACGAGCAGTACTTC
NA	NA	TRBV5-3	TRBJ2-1	CARSQSGTEGRHEQFF	TGTGCCAGAAGCCAATCCGGGACTGAAGGGAGGCATGAGCAGTTCTTC
TRBD1	NA	TRBV4-1	TRBJ2-5	CASSQEAGGAGRETQYF	TGCGCCAGCAGCCAAGAAGCAGGGGGCGCGGGACGAGAGACCCAGTACTTC
TRBD1	NA	TRBV7-2	TRBJ1-5	CASSLDRGFNQPQHF	TGTGCCAGCAGTCTCGACAGGGGGTTTAATCAGCCCCAGCATTTT
NA	NA	TRBV19	TRBJ2-3	CASSIDQGPTDTQYF	TGTGCCAGTAGTATAGATCAGGGCCCCACAGATACGCAGTATTTT